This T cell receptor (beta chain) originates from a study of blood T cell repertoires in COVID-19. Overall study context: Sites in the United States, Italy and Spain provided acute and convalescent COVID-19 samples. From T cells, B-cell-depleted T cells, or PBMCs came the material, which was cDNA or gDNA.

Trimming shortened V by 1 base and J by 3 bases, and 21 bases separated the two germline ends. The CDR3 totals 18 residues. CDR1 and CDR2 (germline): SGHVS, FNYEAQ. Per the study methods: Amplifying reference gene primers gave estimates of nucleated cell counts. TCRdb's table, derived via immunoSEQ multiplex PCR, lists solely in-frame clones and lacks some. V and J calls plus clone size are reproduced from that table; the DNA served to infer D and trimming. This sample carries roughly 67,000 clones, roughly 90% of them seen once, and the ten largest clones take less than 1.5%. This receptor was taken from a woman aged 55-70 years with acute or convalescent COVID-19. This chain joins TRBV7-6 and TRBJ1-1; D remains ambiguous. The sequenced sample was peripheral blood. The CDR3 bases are TGTGCCAGCAGCTTAGTGGCCAGACCAGGAACCGGATACACTGAAGCTTTCTTT. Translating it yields CASSLVARPGTGYTEAFF.